This T cell receptor beta chain was recovered during a study of blood T cell repertoires in COVID-19. This clone has only one observation. As handled by the study authors: Quantification of nucleated cells was approximated via reference gene primer amplification. Generated by immunoSEQ multiplex PCR, the TCRdb table keeps only in-frame clones and is missing some. Clone size and the V and J calls come from that table; the DNA yielded D and trimming. The sample has under 150,000 clones; under 95% are singletons. CDR1 is MNHEY, CDR2 SVGAGI, per germline. The CDR3 length is 14 residues. Trimming took off 2 bases at V and 0 bases at J, with 6 bases between the two ends.

Sequenced input: peripheral blood. This receptor was taken from a man between 60 and 70 years old with COVID-19, enrolled during active disease. The chain couples TRBV6-5 to TRBJ2-3, with D tentatively TRBD2 (5 bases). The DNA of the CDR3 is TGTGCCAGCAGTTACCGGACTAGCACAGATACGCAGTATTTT. Its translation: CASSYRTSTDTQYF.